A single sample is the source of the 3 T cell receptor beta chains below, sequenced in a study of blood T cells in healthy people across ages. Alongside a J-beta primer mix, a sample-barcoded 5' primer served in a second PCR lasting 7 to 11 cycles. TCRdb redid the calling of the 5' RACE reads with MiXCR, one entry per CDR3 protein. The table includes around 2 million distinct CDR3 sequences, around 42% detected once. Sequenced material: blood. These receptors all come from a human donor in good health.

The CDR3, as DNA: TGTGCCAGCAGACGAGACGGGGGCTATGGCTACACCTTC. It specifies CASRRDGGYGYTF. This rearrangement joins TRBV28 to TRBJ1-2; tentative D call: TRBD1 (5 bases). Germline V gene sequence: CDR1 MDHEN, CDR2 SYDVKM. Trimming shortened V by 6 bases and J by 4 bases, and 12 bases separated the two germline ends. The CDR3 covers 13 residues.

The V gene is TRBV7-8, the J gene TRBJ2-1, with a weak D call TRBD2 (5 bases). From germline, CDR1 is SGHVS and CDR2 FQNEAQ. Trimming stripped 7 bases from V and 1 base from J, with 8 bases between. This CDR3 is 13 amino acids long. The CDR3, as DNA: TGTGCCAGCACCGGGATTTCCTACAATGAGCAGTTCTTC. This sequence encodes CASTGISYNEQFF.

V gene TRBV20-1 combines with J gene TRBJ1-5; no reliable D call. The CDR3 contains 13 residues. The germline V gene has CDR1 DFQATT and CDR2 SNEGSKA (reference sequence). The ends were cut back, 1 base at V and 3 bases at J, with 7 bases in the middle. The CDR3 is CSARGRYNQPQHF. CDR3 coding DNA: TGCAGTGCTAGAGGCAGATACAATCAGCCCCAGCATTTT.